This TCR beta chain was captured in a study of control samples from healthy donors and cancer patients. Assay: immunoSEQ multiplex PCR; the TCRdb copy retains only in-frame clones and omits some. The table records roughly 100,000 clones, about 89% of them present only once. The germline gives CDR1 LGHNA, CDR2 YNFKEQ. This CDR3 is 14 amino acids long. V lost 0 bases, J lost 8 bases, and 3 bases stayed unmatched. The chain carries TRBV4-2 and TRBJ1-2; 10 bases map to TRBD1. Material for sequencing was PBMCs. The clonotype was recovered from a man aged 60-69 years with lung cancer. This CDR3 reads CASSQETGGKGYTF. CDR3 DNA: TGTGCCAGCAGCCAAGAGACAGGGGGCAAGGGCTACACCTTC.